This is a list of T cell receptor beta chains from one sample in a study of T cells in tuberculosis. Method: immunoSEQ multiplex PCR; TCRdb's copy keeps in-frame clones and lacks some. The table lists some 41,000 clones, roughly 94% of them singletons. The source material was PBMCs. The receptors come from a donor aged 10-30 years with latent tuberculosis or without tuberculosis infection. Some clones in this sample may be carry-over from other donors' samples. Both conserved end residues are part of each CDR3. Each record gives: J gene, D gene, clone size, V gene, CDR3 protein, CDR3 DNA. The D gene is left open where the match is weak. Only part of the rows carry a size: once, few, many, or a class if the clone is expanded.

j_gene: TRBJ2-4; d_gene: -; abundance: -; v_gene: TRBV1; CDR3aa: CTSSQVGLGRVPKNIQYF; CDR3nt: TGCACCAGCAGCCAAGTCGGGCTCGGCAGGGTCCCCAAAAACATTCAGTACTTC
j_gene: TRBJ1-1; d_gene: TRBD1; abundance: -; v_gene: TRBV5-8; CDR3aa: CASSLTGTGATEAFF; CDR3nt: TGTGCCAGCAGCCTCACCGGGACAGGGGCGACTGAAGCTTTCTTT
j_gene: TRBJ2-7; d_gene: -; abundance: -; v_gene: TRBV28; CDR3aa: CASSRTPYEQYF; CDR3nt: TGTGCCAGCAGCCGCACACCCTACGAGCAGTACTTC
j_gene: TRBJ1-5; d_gene: -; abundance: -; v_gene: TRBV28; CDR3aa: CASYNQPQHF; CDR3nt: TGTGCCAGCTACAATCAGCCCCAGCATTTT
j_gene: TRBJ2-1; d_gene: TRBD2; abundance: -; v_gene: TRBV7-9; CDR3aa: CASSSSGPYNEQFF; CDR3nt: TGTGCCAGCAGCTCTAGCGGGCCCTACAATGAGCAGTTCTTC
j_gene: TRBJ2-2; d_gene: -; abundance: -; v_gene: TRBV5-1; CDR3aa: CASSLAATGGLAGVGTGELFF; CDR3nt: TGCGCCAGCAGCTTGGCAGCGACAGGGGGTCTAGCGGGAGTCGGGACCGGGGAGCTGTTTTTT
j_gene: TRBJ1-5; d_gene: TRBD1; abundance: -; v_gene: TRBV28; CDR3aa: CASSQGDRGLPQPQHF; CDR3nt: TGTGCCAGCAGTCAAGGGGACAGGGGGCTCCCTCAGCCCCAGCATTTT
j_gene: TRBJ2-2; d_gene: -; abundance: -; v_gene: TRBV30; CDR3aa: CAWSVATGELFF; CDR3nt: TGTGCCTGGAGTGTCGCGACCGGGGAGCTGTTTTTT
j_gene: TRBJ2-7; d_gene: TRBD2; abundance: -; v_gene: TRBV6-1; CDR3aa: CASVVAIGGVYEQYF; CDR3nt: TGTGCCAGCGTAGTCGCTATTGGGGGGGTCTACGAGCAGTACTTC
j_gene: TRBJ2-7; d_gene: -; abundance: -; v_gene: TRBV5-4; CDR3aa: CASSLFSASSEQYF; CDR3nt: TGTGCCAGCAGCTTATTTAGCGCGAGCAGCGAGCAGTACTTC
j_gene: TRBJ2-3; d_gene: TRBD1; abundance: -; v_gene: TRBV7-9; CDR3aa: CASSSIDRATDTQYF; CDR3nt: TGTGCCAGCAGCTCCATCGACAGGGCCACAGATACGCAGTATTTT
j_gene: TRBJ1-2; d_gene: -; abundance: -; v_gene: TRBV20-1; CDR3aa: CSARGAYGYTF; CDR3nt: TGCAGTGCACGAGGTGCCTATGGCTACACCTTC
j_gene: TRBJ2-3; d_gene: -; abundance: -; v_gene: TRBV11-3; CDR3aa: CASSPGTYTDTQYF; CDR3nt: TGTGCCAGCAGCCCGGGGACATACACAGATACGCAGTATTTT
j_gene: TRBJ2-1; d_gene: TRBD2; abundance: -; v_gene: TRBV7-2; CDR3aa: CASSNSGTYNEQFF; CDR3nt: TGTGCCAGCAGCAACAGCGGGACCTACAATGAGCAGTTCTTC
j_gene: TRBJ1-3; d_gene: -; abundance: once; v_gene: TRBV18; CDR3aa: CASSPPAGAAGNTIYF; CDR3nt: TGTGCCAGCTCACCCCCAGCGGGGGCCGCTGGAAACACCATATATTTT
j_gene: TRBJ1-1; d_gene: -; abundance: -; v_gene: TRBV5-6; CDR3aa: CASSRIEDTEAFF; CDR3nt: TGTGCCAGCAGCCGGATCGAGGACACTGAAGCTTTCTTT
j_gene: TRBJ2-5; d_gene: TRBD2; abundance: -; v_gene: TRBV5-1; CDR3aa: CASSWTSTGTQETQYF; CDR3nt: TGCGCCAGCAGCTGGACTAGCACAGGGACACAAGAGACCCAGTACTTC
j_gene: TRBJ2-2; d_gene: -; abundance: -; v_gene: TRBV7-6; CDR3aa: CASSRLGNTGELFF; CDR3nt: TGTGCCAGCAGCCGTCTAGGGAACACCGGGGAGCTGTTTTTT
j_gene: TRBJ2-3; d_gene: -; abundance: -; v_gene: TRBV7-2; CDR3aa: CASSYTESDTQYF; CDR3nt: TGTGCCAGCAGCTATACTGAATCAGATACGCAGTATTTT
j_gene: TRBJ2-1; d_gene: TRBD2; abundance: once; v_gene: TRBV19; CDR3aa: CASMGGGDRRRPYNEQFF; CDR3nt: TGTGCCAGTATGGGCGGGGGGGACCGGCGTCGACCCTACAATGAGCAGTTCTTC
j_gene: TRBJ2-3; d_gene: TRBD2; abundance: once; v_gene: TRBV18; CDR3aa: CASSPGLPPGDTQYF; CDR3nt: TGTGCCAGCTCACCGGGACTACCCCCCGGAGATACGCAGTATTTT
j_gene: TRBJ2-3; d_gene: TRBD1; abundance: -; v_gene: TRBV9; CDR3aa: CASSLRAGGPPDTQYF; CDR3nt: TGTGCCAGCAGCCTCCGGGCAGGGGGCCCACCAGATACGCAGTATTTT